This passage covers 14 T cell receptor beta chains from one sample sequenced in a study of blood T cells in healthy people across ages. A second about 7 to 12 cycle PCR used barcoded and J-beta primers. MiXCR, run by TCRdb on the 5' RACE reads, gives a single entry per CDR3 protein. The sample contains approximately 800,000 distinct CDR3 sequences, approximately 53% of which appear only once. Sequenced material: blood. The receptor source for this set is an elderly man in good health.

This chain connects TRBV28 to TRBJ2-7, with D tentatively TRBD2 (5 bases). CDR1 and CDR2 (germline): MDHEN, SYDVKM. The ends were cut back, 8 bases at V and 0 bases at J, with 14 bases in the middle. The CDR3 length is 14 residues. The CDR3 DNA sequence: TGTGCCAGCCTCTCCGGGATTAGCTCCTACGAGCAGTACTTC. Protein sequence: CASLSGISSYEQYF.

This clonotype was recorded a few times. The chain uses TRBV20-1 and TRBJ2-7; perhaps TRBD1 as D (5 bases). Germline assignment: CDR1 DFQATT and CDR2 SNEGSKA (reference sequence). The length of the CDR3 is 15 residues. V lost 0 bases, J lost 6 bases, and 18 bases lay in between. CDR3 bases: TGCAGTGCTAGAGAGGGGCGGCTAGTGAGTAGCGAGCAGTACTTC. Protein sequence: CSAREGRLVSSEQYF.

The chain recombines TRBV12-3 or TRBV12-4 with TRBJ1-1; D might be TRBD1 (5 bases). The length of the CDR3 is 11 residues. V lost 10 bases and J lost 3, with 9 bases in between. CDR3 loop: CANGGYTEAFF. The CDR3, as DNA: TGTGCCAATGGGGGGTACACTGAAGCTTTCTTT.

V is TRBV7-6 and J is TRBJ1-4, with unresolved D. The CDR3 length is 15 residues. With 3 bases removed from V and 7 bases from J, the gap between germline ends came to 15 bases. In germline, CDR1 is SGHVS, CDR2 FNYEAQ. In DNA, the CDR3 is TGTGCCAGCAGCTTCGGTGGGCAGCTGTTTGAAAAACTGTTTTTT. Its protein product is CASSFGGQLFEKLFF.

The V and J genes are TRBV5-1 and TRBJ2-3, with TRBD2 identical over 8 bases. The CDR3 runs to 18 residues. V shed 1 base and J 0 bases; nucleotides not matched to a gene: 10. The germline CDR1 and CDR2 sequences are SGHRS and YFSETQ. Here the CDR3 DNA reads TGCGCCAGCAGCTTGAATATCGGGAGGGCTACTAGCACAGATACGCAGTATTTT. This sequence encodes CASSLNIGRATSTDTQYF.

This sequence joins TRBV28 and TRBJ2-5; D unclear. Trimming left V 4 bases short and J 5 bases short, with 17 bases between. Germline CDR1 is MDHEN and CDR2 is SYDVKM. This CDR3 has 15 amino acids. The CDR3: CASSSPDDGSETQYF. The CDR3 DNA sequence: TGTGCCAGCAGTTCTCCGGACGACGGGTCGGAGACCCAGTACTTC.

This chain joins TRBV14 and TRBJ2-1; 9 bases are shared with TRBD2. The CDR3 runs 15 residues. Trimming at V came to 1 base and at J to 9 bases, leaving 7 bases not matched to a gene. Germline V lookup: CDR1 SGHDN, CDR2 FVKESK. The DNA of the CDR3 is TGTGCCAGCAGCCAAGCGGCGGGAGGGACCGGTGAGCAGTTCTTC. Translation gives CASSQAAGGTGEQFF. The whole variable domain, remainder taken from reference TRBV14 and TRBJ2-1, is EAGVTQFPSHSVIEKGQTVTLRCDPISGHDNLYWYRRVMGKEIKFLLHFVKESKQDESGMPNNRFLAERTGGTYSTLKVQPAELEDSGVYFCASSQAAGGTGEQFFGPGTRLTVL.

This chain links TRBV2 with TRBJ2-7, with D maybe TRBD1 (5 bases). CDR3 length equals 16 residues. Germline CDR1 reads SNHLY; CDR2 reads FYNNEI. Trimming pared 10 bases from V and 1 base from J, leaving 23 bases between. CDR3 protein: CATMMSNAGNSYEQYF. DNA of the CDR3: TGTGCCACCATGATGTCCAATGCAGGGAATTCCTACGAGCAGTACTTC.

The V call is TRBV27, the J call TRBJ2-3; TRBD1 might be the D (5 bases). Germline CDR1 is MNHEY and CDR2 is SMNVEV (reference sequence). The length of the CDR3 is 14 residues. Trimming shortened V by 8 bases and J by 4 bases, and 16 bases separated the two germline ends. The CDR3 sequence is CASSSAGQPDTQYF. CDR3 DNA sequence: TGTGCCAGCTCATCGGCAGGGCAGCCAGATACGCAGTATTTT.

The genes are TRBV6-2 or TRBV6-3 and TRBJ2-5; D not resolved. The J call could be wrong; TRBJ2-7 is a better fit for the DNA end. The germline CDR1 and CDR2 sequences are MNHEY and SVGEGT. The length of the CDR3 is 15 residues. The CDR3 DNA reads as TGTGCCAGCAGTTATGGGCTGGATAAGGGCTACGAGCAGTACTTC. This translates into CASSYGLDKGYEQYF.

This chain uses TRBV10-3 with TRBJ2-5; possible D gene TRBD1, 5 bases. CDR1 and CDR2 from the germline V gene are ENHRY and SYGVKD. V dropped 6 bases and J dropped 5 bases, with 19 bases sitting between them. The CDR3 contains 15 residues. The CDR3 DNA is TGTGCCATCAGCGGACCGAGACAGCAAGGGGAGACCCAGTACTTC. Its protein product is CAISGPRQQGETQYF.

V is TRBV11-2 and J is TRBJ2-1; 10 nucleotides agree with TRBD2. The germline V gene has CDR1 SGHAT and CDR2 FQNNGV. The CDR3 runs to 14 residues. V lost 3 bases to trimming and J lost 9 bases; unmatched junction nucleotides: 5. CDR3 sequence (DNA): TGTGCCAGCAGCTTCGGACTAGCGGCTGCTGAGCAGTTCTTC. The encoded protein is CASSFGLAAAEQFF.

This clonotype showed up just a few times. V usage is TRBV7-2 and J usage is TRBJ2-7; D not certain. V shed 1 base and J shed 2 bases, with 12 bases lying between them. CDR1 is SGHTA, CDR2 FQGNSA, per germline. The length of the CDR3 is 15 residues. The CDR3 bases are TGTGCCAGCAGCTTAGTGTCCAGCGATCCCTACGAGCAGTACTTC. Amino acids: CASSLVSSDPYEQYF.

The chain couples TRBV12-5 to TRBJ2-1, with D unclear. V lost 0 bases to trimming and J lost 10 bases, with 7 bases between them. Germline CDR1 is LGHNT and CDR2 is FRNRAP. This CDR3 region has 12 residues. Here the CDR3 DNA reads TGTGCTAGTGGTTTGGTACGTAGCGAGCAGTTCTTC. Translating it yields CASGLVRSEQFF.